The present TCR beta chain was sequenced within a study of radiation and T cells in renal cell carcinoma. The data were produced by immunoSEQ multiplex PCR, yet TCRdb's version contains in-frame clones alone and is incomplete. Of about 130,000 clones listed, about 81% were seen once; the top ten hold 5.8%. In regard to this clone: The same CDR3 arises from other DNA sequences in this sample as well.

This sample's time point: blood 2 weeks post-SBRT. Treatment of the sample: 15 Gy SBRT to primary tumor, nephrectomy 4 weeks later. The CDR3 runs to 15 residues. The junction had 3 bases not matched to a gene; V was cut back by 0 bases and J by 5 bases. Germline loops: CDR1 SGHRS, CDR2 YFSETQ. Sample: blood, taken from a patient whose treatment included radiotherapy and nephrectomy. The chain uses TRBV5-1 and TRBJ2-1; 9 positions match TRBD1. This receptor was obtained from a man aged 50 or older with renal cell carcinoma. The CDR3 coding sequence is TGCGCCAGCAGCTTGGGGACAGGGGAGCACAATGAGCAGTTCTTC. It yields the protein CASSLGTGEHNEQFF.